The 2 T cell receptor beta chains given below trace back to one sample, sequenced in a study of shared clonotypes between healthy human individuals (dated by TCRdb to 2020 to 2022). The protocol used for the library was the immunoSEQ multiplex PCR assay. TCRdb stores this immuneACCESS table with in-frame sequences only. Part of the clones is absent; in the studies checked, under half of the shortfall reflects unresolved V genes, and no reason is known for the rest. The sample table lists roughly 2.5 million clones, more than 90% of them with a count of one. The ten largest account for 0.11% to 0.15% of the sample. Sequenced material: naive CD4+ T cells sorted from blood. Interpreted using the paper, the cell subset or site label stands for: CD45RA+ positively selected. The receptors originated from a man younger than 35 in good health.

As concerns this clone: At the DNA level, this CDR3 is encoded by other sequences in the same sample as well. The rearrangement joins TRBV9 to TRBJ2-5; 7 bases map to TRBD1. With 0 bases clipped from V and 3 bases from J, the junction kept 2 bases outside the gene matches. CDR3 length: 14 amino acids. Per germline, CDR1 SGDLS and CDR2 YYNGEE. The chain's CDR3 is CASSVGGTEETQYF. As DNA, the CDR3 is TGTGCCAGCAGCGTAGGTGGGACAGAAGAGACCCAGTACTTC.

The rearrangement uses TRBV2 and TRBJ1-1; D may be TRBD1 (5 bases). The germline V gene encodes CDR1 SNHLY and CDR2 FYNNEI. V gave up 5 bases and J gave up 1 base, with 8 bases separating them. The CDR3 runs 13 residues. In nucleotides, the CDR3 is TGTGCCAGCAGTTCACAGGAGAACACTGAAGCTTTCTTT. Protein: CASSSQENTEAFF.